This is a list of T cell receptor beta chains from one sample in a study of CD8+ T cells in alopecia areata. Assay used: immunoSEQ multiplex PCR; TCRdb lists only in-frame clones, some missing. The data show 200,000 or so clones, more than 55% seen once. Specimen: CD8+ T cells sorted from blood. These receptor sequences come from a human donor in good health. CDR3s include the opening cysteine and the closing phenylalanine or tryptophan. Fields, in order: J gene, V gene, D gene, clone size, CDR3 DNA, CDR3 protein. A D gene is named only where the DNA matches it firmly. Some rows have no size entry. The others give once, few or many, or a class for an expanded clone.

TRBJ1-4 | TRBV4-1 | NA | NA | TGCGCCAGCAGCCCACAGGCCATCGCTAATGAAAAACTGTTTTTT | CASSPQAIANEKLFF
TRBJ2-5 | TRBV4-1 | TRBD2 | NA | TGCGCCAGCAGCCAATCCCGCGGTAGCGGGGGGGCAAAGACCCAGTACTTC | CASSQSRGSGGAKTQYF
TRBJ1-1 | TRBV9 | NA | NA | TGTGCCAGCAGCGTTGGAGGGGAGGGTGCCACTGAAGCTTTCTTT | CASSVGGEGATEAFF
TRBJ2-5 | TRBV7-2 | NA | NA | TGTGCCAGCAGCTTCGATCAAGAGACCCAGTACTTC | CASSFDQETQYF
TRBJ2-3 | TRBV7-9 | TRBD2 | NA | TGTGCCAGCAGCTCAGGACTAGCGGGGGGCCGTAGCACAGATACGCAGTATTTT | CASSSGLAGGRSTDTQYF
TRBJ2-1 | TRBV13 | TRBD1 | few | TGTGCCAGCAGCCCTCGGGGACAGGGGCATGAGCAGTTCTTC | CASSPRGQGHEQFF
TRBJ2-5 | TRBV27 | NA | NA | TGTGCCAGCAGTTTATCGGTAGGAGCCTACAGTAGTAAAGAGACCCAGTACTTC | CASSLSVGAYSSKETQYF
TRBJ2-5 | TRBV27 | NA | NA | TGTGCCAGCAGTTTAAGGACTCAGGAGACCCAGTACTTC | CASSLRTQETQYF
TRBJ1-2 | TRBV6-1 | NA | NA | TGTGCCAGCGGATTACAGGGTTTTCGTGGCTACACCTTC | CASGLQGFRGYTF
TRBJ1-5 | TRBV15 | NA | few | TGTGCCACCAGCAGAGTTGGGGGGTTGGACGACCAGCATTTT | CATSRVGGLDDQHF
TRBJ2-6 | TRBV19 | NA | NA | TGTGCCACCGAGGGGTACGCTGGGGCCAACGTCCTGACTTTC | CATEGYAGANVLTF
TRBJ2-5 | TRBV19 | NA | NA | TGTGCCAGTAGCCTCGTGCCACAAGAGACCCAGTACTTC | CASSLVPQETQYF
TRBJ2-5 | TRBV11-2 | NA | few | TGTGCCAGCAGCTTACAATCGTGGGGTGGAGAGACCCAGTACTTC | CASSLQSWGGETQYF
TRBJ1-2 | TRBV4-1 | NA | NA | TGCGCCAGCAGCCAAGATCCAGGTGGCTACACCTTC | CASSQDPGGYTF
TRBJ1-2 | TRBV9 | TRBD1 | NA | TGTGCCAGTTCTCCGGGACAGGGGGCGGTCTATGGCTACACCTTC | CASSPGQGAVYGYTF
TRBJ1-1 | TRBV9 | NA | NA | TGTGCCAGCAGCGTAGACAGGGCGCTTGCTGAAGCTTTCTTT | CASSVDRALAEAFF
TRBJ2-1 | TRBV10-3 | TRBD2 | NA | TGTGCCACCGGGACTAGCGGGAACAATGAGCAGTTCTTC | CATGTSGNNEQFF
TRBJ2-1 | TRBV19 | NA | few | TGTGCCAGTACCCACCGTGGGGCCAACAATGAGCAGTTCTTC | CASTHRGANNEQFF
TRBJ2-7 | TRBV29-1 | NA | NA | TGCAGCGTTGTCTTCGGACAGCCCGGCTACGAGCAGTACTTC | CSVVFGQPGYEQYF
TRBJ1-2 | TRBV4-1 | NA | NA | TGCGCCAGCAGCCAAGAACCCTCTTTGGACAGCTTCTATGGCTACACCTTC | CASSQEPSLDSFYGYTF
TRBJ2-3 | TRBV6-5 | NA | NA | TGTGCCACCGGACCTACGCCGCAGTATTTT | CATGPTPQYF
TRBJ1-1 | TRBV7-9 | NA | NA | TGTGCCAGCAGCTTAGAGGACCTTTTGGAGGCTTTCTTT | CASSLEDLLEAFF
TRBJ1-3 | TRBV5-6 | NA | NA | TGTGCCAGCAGCTTGGGGATCTGGGGACCTTCTGGAAACACCATATATTTT | CASSLGIWGPSGNTIYF
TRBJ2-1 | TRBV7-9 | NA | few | TGTGCCAGCAGCTTAGAGGATGTGGGGACCTCCTACAATGAGCAGTTCTTC | CASSLEDVGTSYNEQFF
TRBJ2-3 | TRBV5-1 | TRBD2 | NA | TGCGCCAGCAGCCGAATGAGTAGCGGGGAAGGGCAAGATACGCAGTATTTT | CASSRMSSGEGQDTQYF
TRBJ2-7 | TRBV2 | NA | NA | TGTGCCAGCAGTGAACCTCAAGCCTACGAGCAGTACTTC | CASSEPQAYEQYF
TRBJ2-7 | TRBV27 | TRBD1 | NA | TGTGCCAGCAGTCACGGACAGGACGAGCAGTACTTC | CASSHGQDEQYF
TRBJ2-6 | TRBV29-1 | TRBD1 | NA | TGCAGCGTTGAAGAGTCAACAGGGGGCGAGATCTCTGGGGCCAACGTCCTGACTTTC | CSVEESTGGEISGANVLTF
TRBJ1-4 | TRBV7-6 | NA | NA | TGTGCCAGCAGCTTAGGGCGTGGGAGAACTAATGAAAAACTGTTTTTT | CASSLGRGRTNEKLFF
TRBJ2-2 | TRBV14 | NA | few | TGTGCCAGCAGCCTATACCCACAGGGAGCGAACACCGGGGAGCTGTTTTTT | CASSLYPQGANTGELFF
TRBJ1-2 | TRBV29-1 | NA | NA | TGCAGCGTCCCCGAAGGGGTCTATGGCTACACCTTC | CSVPEGVYGYTF
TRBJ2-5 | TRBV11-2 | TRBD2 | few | TGTGCCAGCAGCTTAACTAGCGGCCAAGAGACCCAGTACTTC | CASSLTSGQETQYF
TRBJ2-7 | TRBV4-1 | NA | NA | TGCGCCAGCTCATCCGGCCCAAACCCAAGTCACGAGCAGTACTTC | CASSSGPNPSHEQYF
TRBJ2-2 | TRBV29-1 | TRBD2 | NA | TGCAGCGTTCCGACGGTAGCGGGGGGGACGAACACCGGGGAGCTGTTTTTT | CSVPTVAGGTNTGELFF
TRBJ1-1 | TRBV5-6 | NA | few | TGTGCCAGCAGCAGTCGAGTCACTGAAGCTTTCTTT | CASSSRVTEAFF
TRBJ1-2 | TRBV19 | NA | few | TGTGCCAGTGCGCCGAATGGGAACTATGGCTACACCTTC | CASAPNGNYGYTF
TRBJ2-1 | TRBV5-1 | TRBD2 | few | TGCGCCAGCAGCCTAGCGGGGAGCTCCTACAATGAGCAGTTCTTC | CASSLAGSSYNEQFF
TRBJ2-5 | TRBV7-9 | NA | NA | TGTGCCACCCAGATGAACAGCCAAGAGACCCAGTACTTC | CATQMNSQETQYF
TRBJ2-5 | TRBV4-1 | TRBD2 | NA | TGCGCCAGCAGCCAGCGGGAGGGGGCTGAGACCCAGTACTTC | CASSQREGAETQYF
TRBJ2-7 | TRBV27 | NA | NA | TGTGCCAGCAGCATACAGGTTTCCTACGAGCAGTACTTC | CASSIQVSYEQYF
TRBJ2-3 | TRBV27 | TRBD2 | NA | TGTGCCATTCGTGGGCGGGGGGTCACAGATACGCAGTATTTT | CAIRGRGVTDTQYF
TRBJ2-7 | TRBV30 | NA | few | TGTGCCTGGAGCCCTTTGGCGGACGAGCAGTACTTC | CAWSPLADEQYF
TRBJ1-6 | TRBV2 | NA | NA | TGTGCCAGCAGTGTATCGACGCCCTATAATTCACCCCTCCACTTT | CASSVSTPYNSPLHF
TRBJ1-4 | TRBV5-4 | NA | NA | TGTGCCAGCAGCTCCGGGACCGCGGATGAAAAACTGTTTTTT | CASSSGTADEKLFF
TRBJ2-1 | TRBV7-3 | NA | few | TGTGCCAGCAGCTCGGGACACACCTCCTACAATGAGCAGTTCTTC | CASSSGHTSYNEQFF
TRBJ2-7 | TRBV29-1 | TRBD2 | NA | TGCAGCGTATTCGAGACTAGCGGGAGCTCCTACGAGCAGTACTTC | CSVFETSGSSYEQYF
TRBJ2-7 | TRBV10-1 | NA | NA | TGCGCCAGACCGGCGAGGTACGAGCAGTACTTC | CARPARYEQYF
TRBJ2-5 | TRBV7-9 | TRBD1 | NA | TGTGCCAGCAGCCTACAGGGGGAAGAGACCCAGTACTTC | CASSLQGEETQYF
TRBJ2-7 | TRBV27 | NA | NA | TGTGCCAGCAGTCGGGGGAGGGGGCTGTTTGGCGAGCAGTACTTC | CASSRGRGLFGEQYF
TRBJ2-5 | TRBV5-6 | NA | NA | TGTGCCAGCAGCCGACCGGGCCCTTACCAAGAGACCCAGTACTTC | CASSRPGPYQETQYF
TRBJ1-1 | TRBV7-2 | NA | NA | TGTGCCAGTAGCTTAATTATCGGGCCGAACACTGAAGCTTTCTTT | CASSLIIGPNTEAFF
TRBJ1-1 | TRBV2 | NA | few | TGTGCCAGCAGGGCCCCAGGATGGGGGCGGGTAGCTTTCTTT | CASRAPGWGRVAFF
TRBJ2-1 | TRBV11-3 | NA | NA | TGTGCCAGCAGCTTAATGGGTCGCTACAATGAGCAGTTCTTC | CASSLMGRYNEQFF
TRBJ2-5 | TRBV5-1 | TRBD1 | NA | TGCGCCAGCAGCCCTCGGGACAGGGAGGTGACCCAGTACTTC | CASSPRDREVTQYF
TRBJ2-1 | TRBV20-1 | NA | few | TGCAGTGCTAGACTAGCTCTTGAGCAGTTCTTC | CSARLALEQFF
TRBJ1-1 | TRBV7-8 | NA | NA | TGTGCCAGCAGCTTAGCGTGGCGAGGTGAAGCTCTCGGGAACACTGAAGCTTTCTTT | CASSLAWRGEALGNTEAFF